Described below is a single TCR beta chain sequence and its context. Its target is unknown. Sequencing was performed with immunoSEQ multiplex PCR; in TCRdb, only in-frame clones are kept and a portion is missing. Among about 2 million clones listed, about 95% were seen once. The source of the sample is a study of shared clonotypes between healthy human individuals. At the level of the study: Per donor, CD8 memory used one plate, CD8 naive used two, CD4 memory used three and CD4 naive used three. Study-wide findings and caveats: Generally, naive subsets came out with larger estimated richness than memory subsets.

Terminally differentiated effector memory CD45RA+ cells were excluded by CCR7 positive selection of CD45RO-negative cells. Material for sequencing was naive CD8+ T cells sorted from blood. The clonotype comes from a man between 18 and 29 years old in good health.

CDR3 coding DNA: TGTGCCAGCAGTTTTTTAGCAGAGGAGCAGTTCTTC. Residues: CASSFLAEEQFF. The V call is TRBV27, the J call TRBJ2-1; no definite D call. The germline V gene encodes CDR1 MNHEY and CDR2 SMNVEV (reference sequence). With 3 bases removed from V and 10 bases from J, the gap between germline ends came to 10 bases. The CDR3 runs 12 residues.